Shown below are 29 T cell receptor beta chains from a single sample sequenced in a study of blood T cell repertoires in COVID-19. The repertoire was sequenced with immunoSEQ multiplex PCR; TCRdb's copy has only in-frame clones and lacks some. This sample has nearly 90,000 clones, with 88% found just once. The specimen was peripheral blood. The source of these receptors is a man aged 55 to 70 with acute or convalescent COVID-19.

The chain recombines TRBV10-3 with TRBJ2-3; TRBD1 matches 7 bases. From germline, CDR1 is ENHRY and CDR2 SYGVKD. CDR3 size: 16 residues. The trim removed 4 bases at V and 0 bases at J, leaving 7 bases unmatched. CDR3 bases: TGTGCCATCAGTGGAGGACAGGACTCTAGCACAGATACGCAGTATTTT. Translated: CAISGGQDSSTDTQYF.

In its sample, this clone was seen once. The rearrangement uses TRBV11-2 and TRBJ1-1; TRBD1 might be the D (6 bases). The CDR3 runs 13 residues. Trimming stripped 5 bases from V and 5 bases from J, with 12 bases between. Germline V gene sequence: CDR1 SGHAT, CDR2 FQNNGV. The DNA of the CDR3 is TGTGCCAGCAGCAGTACAGGGTGGACTGAAGCTTTCTTT. It yields the protein CASSSTGWTEAFF.

The gene calls are TRBV30 and TRBJ2-5; D call uncertain. Germline V CDR1 and CDR2: GTSNPN, SVGIG (reference sequence). CDR3 length equals 15 residues. Trimming pared 2 bases from V and 2 bases from J, leaving 15 bases between. The CDR3 spells CAWSIKLTGQETQYF. The CDR3 nucleotides read TGTGCCTGGAGTATAAAACTGACGGGTCAAGAGACCCAGTACTTC.

This rearrangement joins TRBV18 to TRBJ2-7; D perhaps matches TRBD2 (6 bases). This CDR3 contains 14 residues. Germline loops: CDR1 KGHSH, CDR2 LQKENI. V was trimmed by 5 bases and J by 2 bases, leaving 13 bases between them. The CDR3 reads CASSARDSTYEQYF. CDR3 nucleotides: TGTGCCAGCTCAGCTAGGGACTCAACCTACGAGCAGTACTTC.

The chain joins TRBV6-2 or TRBV6-3 to TRBJ2-7; D possibly corresponds to TRBD1 (5 bases). V gave up 2 bases and J gave up 4 bases, with 18 bases separating them. The CDR3 length is 16 residues. CDR1 MNHEY and CDR2 SVGEGT come from the germline V gene. The CDR3 loop is CASSYRGRSGLYEQYF. The CDR3 coding sequence is TGTGCCAGCAGTTACCGAGGACGATCAGGGTTATACGAGCAGTACTTC.

The chain carries TRBV10-2 and TRBJ1-5; D not certain. The germline CDR1 and CDR2 sequences are WSHSY and SAAADI. The CDR3 covers 15 residues. Trimming cost V 3 bases and J 0 bases, with 9 bases left between them. Here the CDR3 reads CASSDGPHSNQPQHF. The CDR3, as DNA: TGCGCCAGCAGTGATGGGCCTCATAGCAATCAGCCCCAGCATTTT.

This clone was seen a handful of times. This chain links TRBV27 with TRBJ2-7, with 15 bases fitting TRBD2. The CDR3 is made up of 17 amino acids. Germline V lookup: CDR1 MNHEY, CDR2 SMNVEV (reference sequence). The V and J ends lost 5 bases and 7 bases, in that order; junction bases with no gene match: 12. CDR3 sequence (DNA): TGTGCCAGCAGTGGTACCAGGACTAGCGGGGGGGGATATGAGCAGTACTTC. Protein: CASSGTRTSGGGYEQYF.

The chain combines TRBV6-6 with TRBJ2-7, with no clear D. Germline V gives CDR1 MNHNY, CDR2 SVGAGI (reference sequence). CDR3 length: 14 residues. The V and J ends lost 0 bases and 2 bases respectively, with 8 bases between them. The CDR3 region has the DNA TGTGCCAGCAGTTACTCGACACCCCCCTACGAGCAGTACTTC. This encodes CASSYSTPPYEQYF.

The chain joins TRBV5-3 to TRBJ2-5, with 9 bases matching TRBD2. TRBV5-3 qualifies as an ORF whose function is uncertain. The CDR3 length is 16 residues. The J segment lost 0 bases and the V segment lost 0 bases, leaving 3 bases of the junction unmatched. This CDR3 is CARSLEVAGDQETQYF. For the CDR3, the DNA is TGTGCCAGAAGCTTGGAAGTAGCGGGGGACCAAGAGACCCAGTACTTC.

A note on this clone: The sample contains more than one DNA sequence encoding this CDR3. V usage is TRBV27 and J usage is TRBJ2-1, with 9 bases matching TRBD2. CDR3 length equals 16 residues. Germline V gives CDR1 MNHEY, CDR2 SMNVEV (reference sequence). Trimming removed 2 bases from V and 2 bases from J; junction bases left unmatched: 4. The DNA for the CDR3 is TGTGCCAGCAGTTTAAGAGGACTAGCGACCTACAATGAGCAGTTCTTC. The encoded protein is CASSLRGLATYNEQFF.

A single count supports this clone. This chain uses TRBV5-1 with TRBJ2-3; the match to TRBD2 covers 7 bases. J gave up 1 base and V 3 bases, and 5 bases lay outside the gene matches. Germline loops: CDR1 SGHRS, CDR2 YFSETQ. The CDR3 loop spans 15 amino acids. The CDR3 spells CASSSRGTRTDTQYF. The CDR3 coding sequence is TGCGCCAGCAGCTCGCGGGGGACCCGCACAGATACGCAGTATTTT.

The chain uses TRBV19 and TRBJ1-5; weak D call: TRBD1 (6 bases). CDR3 length: 15 residues. The germline V gene encodes CDR1 LNHDA and CDR2 SQIVND (reference sequence). The ends were cut back, 4 bases at V and 3 bases at J, with 13 bases in the middle. The CDR3: CASSRQAVLNQPQHF. CDR3 in DNA: TGTGCCAGTAGTAGACAGGCGGTCCTCAATCAGCCCCAGCATTTT.

This sequence joins TRBV11-3 and TRBJ2-2; D not certain. This CDR3 has 14 amino acids. Trimming removed 0 bases from V and 6 bases from J, with 8 bases in between. Per the germline V gene, CDR1 is SGHNT and CDR2 is YENEEA. The CDR3 spells CASSLDSGAGELFF. CDR3 nucleotide sequence: TGTGCCAGCAGCTTAGATTCGGGTGCCGGGGAGCTGTTTTTT.

The chain combines TRBV19 with TRBJ1-1; 7 positions match TRBD1. Per the germline V gene, CDR1 is LNHDA and CDR2 is SQIVND (reference sequence). Losses at the gene ends were 1 base for V and 4 bases for J; bases not matched to a gene: 6. The CDR3 totals 15 residues. The CDR3: CASSIVTGVGTEAFF. CDR3 sequence (DNA): TGTGCCAGTAGTATAGTCACAGGGGTGGGCACTGAAGCTTTCTTT.

V and J are TRBV19 and TRBJ2-1; perhaps TRBD2 as D (6 bases). Between the trimmed V and J ends, which lost 7 bases and 7 bases, there was a span of 17 bases. Per germline, CDR1 LNHDA and CDR2 SQIVND (reference sequence). The CDR3 length is 14 residues. CDR3 amino acids: CASTIPGLKNEQFF. As DNA, the CDR3 is TGTGCCAGTACTATTCCGGGACTCAAAAATGAGCAGTTCTTC.

The table lists this clone with a count of one. The chain couples TRBV5-1 to TRBJ2-7, with 9 bases that match TRBD1. The CDR3 sequence is 14 residues long. With 5 bases clipped from V and 3 bases from J, the junction kept 6 bases outside the gene matches. Germline values: CDR1 SGHRS, CDR2 YFSETQ. The CDR3 nucleotides are TGCGCCAGCAGTCGGGGACAGGGTATCTACGAGCAGTACTTC. Its protein product is CASSRGQGIYEQYF.

The chain couples TRBV29-1 to TRBJ2-5; possible D gene TRBD1, 6 bases. V was shortened by 8 bases and J by 4 bases, with 20 bases between the two germline ends. This CDR3 comprises 14 residues. Germline CDR1 is SQVTM and CDR2 is ANQGSEA. CDR3 nucleotides: TGCAGCTCCGTGAAGGGGGTTCCCACAGAGACCCAGTACTTC. Translating gives CSSVKGVPTETQYF.

The J gene is TRBJ1-3, the V gene TRBV9, with 11 bases matching TRBD1. This CDR3 is built from 20 residues. Germline-derived CDR1 and CDR2 are SGDLS and YYNGEE. V dropped 4 bases and J dropped 0; count of bases not matched to a gene: 15. This CDR3 is CASSIGPGQGDVLSGNTIYF. Here the CDR3 DNA reads TGTGCCAGCAGCATCGGGCCGGGACAGGGGGATGTCCTCTCTGGAAACACCATATATTTT.

The chain combines TRBV30 with TRBJ1-2; tentative D call: TRBD1 (5 bases). Germline V CDR1 and CDR2: GTSNPN, SVGIG (reference sequence). The CDR3 loop spans 11 amino acids. Trimming cost V 4 bases and J 7 bases, with 10 bases left between them. The CDR3 region has the DNA TGTGCCTGGATGCAGGGTAGTGGCTACACCTTC. Translated: CAWMQGSGYTF.

This chain connects TRBV5-8 to TRBJ2-7; D might be TRBD1 (5 bases). CDR1 SGHTS and CDR2 YDEGEE come from the germline V gene. The CDR3 has 15 residues. The V end was cut by 1 base, the J end by 0 bases, with 11 bases between. CDR3 loop: CASSLMGRDSYEQYF. The CDR3 region has the DNA TGTGCCAGCAGCTTGATGGGCAGGGACTCCTACGAGCAGTACTTC.

The rearrangement links TRBV6-5 to TRBJ1-5; D is perhaps TRBD1 (5 bases). This CDR3 spans 11 amino acids. Germline loops: CDR1 MNHEY, CDR2 SVGAGI. The ends were cut back, 10 bases at V and 5 bases at J, with 9 bases in the middle. CDR3 in amino acids: CATTGDQPQHF. CDR3 nucleotides: TGTGCCACCACGGGGGATCAGCCCCAGCATTTT.

The genes are TRBV9 and TRBJ2-3; D is ambiguous. V shed 1 base and J shed 0 bases, with 6 bases lying between them. In germline, CDR1 is SGDLS, CDR2 YYNGEE. The CDR3 sequence is 14 residues long. CDR3 coding DNA: TGTGCCAGCAGCGTAAGCCCCAGCACAGATACGCAGTATTTT. Encoded protein: CASSVSPSTDTQYF. Complete variable domain (other parts from reference TRBV9 and TRBJ2-3): DSGVTQTPKHLITATGQRVTLRCSPRSGDLSVYWYQQSLDQGLQFLIQYYNGEERAKGNILERFSAQQFPDLHSELNLSSLELGDSALYFCASSVSPSTDTQYFGPGTRLTVL.

In DNA form, the CDR3 reads TGTGCTACGAGGCTGGTGACAGGACCCTACGAGCAGTACTTC. This sequence encodes CATRLVTGPYEQYF. The V gene is TRBV6-5, the J gene TRBJ2-7; perhaps TRBD1 as D (6 bases). Germline V lookup: CDR1 MNHEY, CDR2 SVGAGI. The CDR3 loop spans 14 amino acids.

The chain joins TRBV24-1 to TRBJ2-3; 8 bases fit TRBD2. Germline loops: CDR1 KGHDR, CDR2 SFDVKD. This CDR3 has 16 amino acids. Unmatched junction bases numbered 6, after V lost 5 bases and J lost 0 bases. The chain's CDR3 is CATSVGSGGSTDTQYF. The CDR3 DNA reads as TGTGCCACCAGTGTAGGGAGCGGGGGTAGCACAGATACGCAGTATTTT.

This clone was observed a single time. J is TRBJ2-3 and V is TRBV7-2, with 11 bases that match TRBD1. This CDR3 is built from 15 residues. V dropped 5 bases and J dropped 4; count of bases not matched to a gene: 5. Germline loops: CDR1 SGHTA, CDR2 FQGNSA. In DNA, the CDR3 is TGTGCCAGCAGCCCGGACAGGGGGCTCGCAGATACGCAGTATTTT. Translation gives CASSPDRGLADTQYF.

This clone was counted a single time. This chain links TRBV6-5 with TRBJ2-1; maybe TRBD2 (7 bases). This CDR3 has 14 residues. V lost 8 bases and J lost 6, with 17 bases in between. Germline V CDR1 and CDR2: MNHEY, SVGAGI. This chain's CDR3 is CASRKGGLANEQFF. The CDR3 DNA follows: TGTGCCAGCCGAAAGGGGGGGCTAGCCAATGAGCAGTTCTTC.

The rearrangement links TRBV5-1 to TRBJ2-5; perhaps TRBD1 as D (6 bases). The germline V gene has CDR1 SGHRS and CDR2 YFSETQ. The CDR3 contains 14 residues. V was clipped by 4 bases and J by 2 bases, with 12 bases between them. DNA for the CDR3: TGCGCCAGCAGCCCTGGACAGCCACAAGAGACCCAGTACTTC. Translated: CASSPGQPQETQYF.

This chain connects TRBV19 to TRBJ2-7; TRBD2 agrees at 10 bases. V was pared by 2 bases and J by 2 bases, with 6 bases of the junction left unmatched. The CDR3 covers 16 residues. The germline CDR1 and CDR2 sequences are LNHDA and SQIVND (reference sequence). The CDR3: CASSIRGAGGPYEQYF. The CDR3 DNA follows: TGTGCCAGTAGTATAAGGGGAGCGGGAGGGCCCTACGAGCAGTACTTC.

The CDR3 coding sequence is TGTGCCAGCACTCGGGACAGGGGGGACGTGAGCTCTGGAAACACCATATATTTT. This encodes CASTRDRGDVSSGNTIYF. The chain recombines TRBV6-6 with TRBJ1-3; 11 positions match TRBD1. Trimming cost V 7 bases and J 0 bases; bases outside gene matches: 11. The CDR3 consists of 18 residues. CDR1 is MNHNY, CDR2 SVGAGI, per germline (reference sequence).